This record concerns one T cell receptor (beta chain) sequence. Per the original data handling: The authors estimated nucleated cell counts from reference gene primer amplification. The method was immunoSEQ multiplex PCR; TCRdb's version includes in-frame clones alone and lacks a portion of them. The V and J calls and the clone size are those of that table, but D and trimming were determined from the DNA. This table holds about 270,000 clones, more than 70% found once. Trimming left V 4 bases short and J 1 base short, with 13 bases between. The CDR3 contains 16 residues. Germline CDR1 is SGHTA and CDR2 is FQGTGA. It was during active infection that Seattle patients were enrolled and then longitudinally followed. This record comes from a study of blood T cell repertoires in COVID-19. The overall study: Sources were T cells, B-cell-depleted T cells, or PBMCs; the material itself was cDNA or gDNA.

The rearrangement uses TRBV7-3 and TRBJ2-2, with D perhaps TRBD1 (6 bases). Input material: peripheral blood. This clonotype was sampled from a woman of 80 years or more with COVID-19, enrolled during active disease. CDR3 loop: CASSSSGHLNTGELFF. As DNA, the CDR3 is TGTGCCAGCAGCTCCTCGGGACACCTGAACACCGGGGAGCTGTTTTTT.